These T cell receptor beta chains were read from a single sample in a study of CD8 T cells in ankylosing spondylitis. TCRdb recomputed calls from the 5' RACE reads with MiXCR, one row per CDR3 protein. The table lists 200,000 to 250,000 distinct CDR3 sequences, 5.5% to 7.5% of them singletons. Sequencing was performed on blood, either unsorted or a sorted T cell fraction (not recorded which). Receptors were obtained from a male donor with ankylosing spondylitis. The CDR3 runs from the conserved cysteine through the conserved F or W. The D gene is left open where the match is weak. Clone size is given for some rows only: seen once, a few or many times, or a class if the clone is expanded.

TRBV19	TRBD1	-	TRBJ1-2	CASSMSVIGDSIFDDGYTF	TGTGCCAGTAGTATGTCGGTAATCGGGGACAGCATATTTGACGATGGCTACACCTTC
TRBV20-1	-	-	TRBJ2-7	CSARGPIPYEQYF	TGCAGTGCTAGAGGCCCGATACCCTACGAGCAGTACTTC
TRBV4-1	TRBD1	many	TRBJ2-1	CASSPRTGVYNEQFF	TGCGCCAGCAGCCCTAGGACAGGGGTTTACAATGAGCAGTTCTTC
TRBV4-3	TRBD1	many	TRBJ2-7	CASSPRTGPYEQYF	TGCGCCAGCAGCCCTCGGACAGGGCCCTACGAGCAGTACTTC
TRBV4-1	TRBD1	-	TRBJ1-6	CASSHRTGGVSPLHF	TGCGCCAGCAGCCACCGAACAGGGGGAGTTTCACCCCTCCACTTT
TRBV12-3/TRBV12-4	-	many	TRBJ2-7	CASSLYAFYEQYF	TGTGCCAGCAGTTTGTATGCATTCTACGAGCAGTACTTC
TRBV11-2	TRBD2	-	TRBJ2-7	CASSLDFSGRDEQYF	TGTGCCAGCAGCTTAGATTTTAGCGGGAGGGACGAGCAGTACTTC
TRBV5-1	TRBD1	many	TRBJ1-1	CASSLGQGANTEAFF	TGCGCCAGCAGCTTGGGACAGGGGGCGAACACTGAAGCTTTCTTT
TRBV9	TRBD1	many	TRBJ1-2	CASSFRDRGTGYTF	TGTGCCAGCAGCTTCCGGGACAGGGGTACCGGCTACACCTTC
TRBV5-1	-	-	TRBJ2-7	CASSGWLVDDYEQYF	TGCGCCAGCAGCGGTTGGCTAGTTGACGACTACGAGCAGTACTTC
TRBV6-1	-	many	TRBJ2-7	CASSMSRVYEQYF	TGTGCCAGCAGTATGAGCAGGGTCTACGAGCAGTACTTC
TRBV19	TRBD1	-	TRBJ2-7	CASSPTGRIREQYF	TGTGCCAGTAGTCCGACAGGGAGAATTCGCGAGCAGTACTTC
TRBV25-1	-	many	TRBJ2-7	CASISSRWEQYF	TGTGCCAGCATTTCAAGTAGGTGGGAGCAGTACTTC
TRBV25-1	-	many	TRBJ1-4	CASSPIDPEEKLFF	TGTGCCAGCAGTCCGATTGACCCCGAGGAAAAACTGTTTTTT
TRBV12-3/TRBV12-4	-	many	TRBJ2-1	CASSLATTSNEQFF	TGTGCCAGCAGTTTAGCGACTACTTCCAATGAGCAGTTCTTC
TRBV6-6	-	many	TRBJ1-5	CASRAGQPQHF	TGTGCCAGCAGGGCCGGACAGCCCCAGCATTTT
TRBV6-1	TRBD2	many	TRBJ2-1	CASSRLAGDYNEQFF	TGTGCCAGCAGTCGACTAGCGGGAGACTACAATGAGCAGTTCTTC
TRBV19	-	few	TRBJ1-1	CASSIRRMNTEAFF	TGTGCCAGTAGTATAAGACGGATGAACACTGAAGCTTTCTTT
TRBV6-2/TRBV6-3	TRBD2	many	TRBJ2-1	CASRTSGASYNEQFF	TGTGCCAGCCGGACTAGCGGGGCCTCCTACAATGAGCAGTTCTTC
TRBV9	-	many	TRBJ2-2	CASSPANTGELFF	TGTGCCAGCAGCCCCGCAAACACCGGGGAGCTGTTTTTT
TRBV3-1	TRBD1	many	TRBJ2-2	CASSPGTGVVEELFF	TGTGCCAGCAGCCCCGGGACAGGGGTAGTAGAGGAGCTGTTTTTT
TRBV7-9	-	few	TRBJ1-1	CASSGGYSKNTEAFF	TGTGCCAGCAGCGGGGGGTACAGTAAGAACACTGAAGCTTTCTTT
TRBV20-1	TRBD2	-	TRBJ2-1	CSARALAGSGEQFF	TGCAGTGCTAGGGCACTAGCGGGATCTGGTGAGCAGTTCTTC
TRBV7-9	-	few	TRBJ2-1	CASRLGGSSYNEQFF	TGTGCCAGCAGGCTCGGGGGTAGCTCCTACAATGAGCAGTTCTTC
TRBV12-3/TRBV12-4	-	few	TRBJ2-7	CASRDNGQPYEQYF	TGTGCCAGCAGGGATAACGGACAGCCCTACGAGCAGTACTTC
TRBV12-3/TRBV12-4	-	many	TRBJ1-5	CASSLLGFLQPQHF	TGTGCCAGCAGTTTATTGGGCTTTCTTCAGCCCCAGCATTTT
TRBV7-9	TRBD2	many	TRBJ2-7	CASSPKTSQTSYEQYF	TGTGCCAGCAGCCCCAAGACTAGCCAGACGTCCTACGAGCAGTACTTC
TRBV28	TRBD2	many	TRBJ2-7	CASRSSGRRGDEQYF	TGTGCCAGCAGGTCTAGCGGGAGACGGGGTGACGAGCAGTACTTC
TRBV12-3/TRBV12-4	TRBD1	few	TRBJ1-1	CASSDRVEAFF	TGTGCCAGCAGTGACAGGGTTGAAGCTTTCTTT
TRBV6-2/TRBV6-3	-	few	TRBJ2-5	CASTQGGLKTQYF	TGTGCCAGCACCCAGGGGGGGTTGAAGACCCAGTACTTC
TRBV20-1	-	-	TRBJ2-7	CSARDQGGLTYEQYF	TGCAGTGCTAGAGATCAAGGGGGTTTAACCTACGAGCAGTACTTC
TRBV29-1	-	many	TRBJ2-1	CSVEEGRGYNEQFF	TGCAGCGTTGAAGAGGGTAGGGGCTACAATGAGCAGTTCTTC